The clone carrying this T cell receptor beta chain was observed a handful of times. Its matching antigen is unknown. This entry is derived from a study of cytomegalovirus exposure and HLA in healthy donors. Overall study context: The 550 to 800 first-cohort repertoires and the 130 or so validation repertoires shared the same platform, a later analysis reported. Study-wide findings and caveats: Associated with cytomegalovirus, according to the listing, were 150 to 200 TCR beta chains. According to a subsequent analysis, TCR clusters from the first cohort were inclined to appear together in the 90 to 150 validation repertoires.

Repertoires were generated with immunoSEQ multiplex PCR, while TCRdb's copy carries only in-frame clones and drops some. The sample lists 110,000 or so clones; about nine tenths were seen once. The CDR3 has 14 residues. Germline-derived CDR1 and CDR2 are MNHNY and SVGAGI (reference sequence). V lost 5 bases to trimming and J lost 2 bases, with 11 bases between them. The donors were members of the validation cohort comprising approximately 110 subjects, separate from the roughly 730-subject first cohort. The specimen sequenced was PBMCs. The receptor was derived from a woman aged 18-29 years in good health and CMV-seronegative. J is TRBJ2-3 and V is TRBV6-6, with D possibly matching TRBD1 (5 bases). The DNA of the CDR3 is TGTGCCAGCAGTCGCTCGACAGTCACAGATACGCAGTATTTT. It translates to CASSRSTVTDTQYF.